The 26 T cell receptor beta chains in this list originate from one sample, sequenced in a study of T-cell memory formation after mild COVID-19. MiXCR, applied by TCRdb to the 5' RACE reads, yields one record per CDR3 protein. The table lists tens of thousands of distinct CDR3 sequences, less than 15% of them singletons. Sample: PBMCs or a T cell subset sorted from them (not recorded which). The receptors shown here come from an adult woman who had mild COVID-19 (a few samples of this study predate the infection). Cell type and time point are not known.

This clonotype appeared a single time. This sequence joins TRBV5-5 and TRBJ1-5; 7 nucleotides agree with TRBD1. The CDR3 is 19 amino acids. In germline, CDR1 is SGHKS, CDR2 YYEKEE (reference sequence). J gave up 1 base and V 5 bases, and 18 bases lay outside the gene matches. The CDR3 loop is CASSPTAGTAGISNQPQHF. In DNA form, the CDR3 reads TGTGCCAGCAGTCCCACGGCCGGGACAGCGGGGATAAGCAATCAGCCCCAGCATTTT.

Here the CDR3 DNA reads TGTGCCAGCAGCTATAACTACGAGCAGTACTTC. Its protein is CASSYNYEQYF. This chain connects TRBV5-4 to TRBJ2-7; D remains unclear. The CDR3 runs to 11 residues. Per the germline V gene, CDR1 is SGHNT and CDR2 is YYREEE (reference sequence). V was pared by 3 bases and J by 3 bases, with 4 bases between.

A few counts support this clonotype. V and J are TRBV4-3 and TRBJ2-1; 11 nucleotides align to TRBD2. CDR1 and CDR2 from the germline V gene are LGHNA and YSLEER. The CDR3 loop spans 16 amino acids. With V trimmed by 0 bases and J by 8 bases, 6 bases remained unmatched. The CDR3 reads CASSQEHRLAGHEQFF. CDR3 nucleotides: TGCGCCAGCAGCCAAGAACATCGACTAGCGGGACATGAGCAGTTCTTC.

V is TRBV2 and J is TRBJ2-4, with no clear D. The germline V and J ends were trimmed by 6 bases and 4 bases, with 10 bases remaining between them. Germline V CDR1 and CDR2: SNHLY, FYNNEI. The CDR3 is 13 amino acids. The CDR3 loop reads CASRARNKNIQYF. DNA of the CDR3: TGTGCCAGCAGGGCAAGGAATAAAAACATTCAGTACTTC.

This clonotype was seen ten or more times. The DNA of the CDR3 is TGCAGCGTTGTTGCCCGATCTTCCTACGAGCAGTACTTC. It is translated as CSVVARSSYEQYF. The chain employs TRBV29-1 and TRBJ2-7; D remains unclear. Germline CDR1 SQVTM, CDR2 ANQGSEA. This CDR3 has 13 residues. Trimming removed 4 bases at V and 1 base at J, with 11 bases between.

This chain links TRBV4-1 with TRBJ2-1, with 7 bases lining up with TRBD2. Germline-derived CDR1 and CDR2 are MGHRA and YSYEKL. Unmatched junction bases numbered 4, after V lost 4 bases and J lost 1 base. This CDR3 spans 15 amino acids. CDR3 bases: TGCGCCAGCAGCCCCGAGCGGGGATCCTACAATGAGCAGTTCTTC. Protein: CASSPERGSYNEQFF.

The sample holds a few counts of this clonotype. This chain links TRBV27 with TRBJ2-7; D gene ambiguous. The germline V and J ends were trimmed by 0 bases and 4 bases, with 7 bases remaining between them. The CDR3 length is 13 residues. CDR1 and CDR2 from the germline V gene are MNHEY and SMNVEV (reference sequence). CDR3 sequence: CASSLSTVYEQYF. DNA of the CDR3: TGTGCCAGCAGTTTATCCACAGTATACGAGCAGTACTTC.

This clonotype was counted between two and nine times. The chain uses TRBV6-1 and TRBJ2-5; possibly TRBD1 for D (8 bases). This CDR3 has 19 residues. The V end lost 2 bases, the J end lost 1 base, and 23 bases lay between the germline ends. Germline V lookup: CDR1 MNHNS, CDR2 SASEGT. The CDR3 spells CASSEIGDAQGGIQETQYF. The CDR3 region has the DNA TGTGCCAGCAGTGAAATTGGGGACGCACAGGGGGGGATCCAAGAGACCCAGTACTTC.

By sample share, this clonotype is medium-sized. The rearrangement uses TRBV6-1 and TRBJ1-2; no firm D call. The CDR3 contains 14 residues. Germline V gene sequence: CDR1 MNHNS, CDR2 SASEGT. The ends were cut back, 1 base at V and 4 bases at J, with 10 bases in the middle. This CDR3 reads CASSEESWLYGYTF. CDR3 DNA sequence: TGTGCCAGCAGTGAAGAGAGTTGGCTCTATGGCTACACCTTC.

This clonotype was counted a few times. This rearrangement joins TRBV11-2 to TRBJ2-1, with 8 bases aligning to TRBD2. Germline CDR1 and CDR2: SGHAT and FQNNGV. CDR3 size: 16 residues. J gave up 4 bases and V 5 bases, and 10 bases lay outside the gene matches. The CDR3 here is CASSPLSAGVYNEQFF. For the CDR3, the DNA is TGTGCCAGCAGCCCTCTCTCAGCGGGGGTTTACAATGAGCAGTTCTTC.

The table lists this clonotype with a few counts. This sequence joins TRBV7-6 and TRBJ1-1; D unclear. The CDR3 length is 13 residues. The V gene's germline CDR1 is SGHVS and CDR2 FNYEAQ. The germline V and J ends were trimmed by 8 bases and 3 bases, with 13 bases remaining between them. CDR3 protein: CASSDADYTEAFF. The CDR3 bases are TGTGCCAGCTCAGACGCTGACTACACTGAAGCTTTCTTT.

The V call is TRBV6-5, the J call TRBJ1-2; D unresolved. CDR3 length: 14 residues. The V gene's germline CDR1 is MNHEY and CDR2 SVGAGI. V gave up 5 bases and J gave up 1 base, with 11 bases separating them. The CDR3 reads CASSQMTDNYGYTF. As DNA, the CDR3 is TGTGCCAGCAGTCAGATGACGGATAACTATGGCTACACCTTC.

This clonotype was observed many times. The chain recombines TRBV7-9 with TRBJ2-1; 13 bases are a match to TRBD2. With V trimmed by 5 bases and J by 5 bases, 3 bases remained unmatched. Germline CDR1 SEHNR, CDR2 FQNEAQ (reference sequence). The CDR3 spans 15 residues. The CDR3 sequence: CASSPGLAGHNEQFF. CDR3 in DNA: TGTGCCAGCAGCCCGGGACTAGCGGGACACAATGAGCAGTTCTTC.

At least ten counts were recorded for this clonotype. The chain joins TRBV7-9 to TRBJ2-1; 8 bases align to TRBD2. The CDR3 extends over 18 amino acids. The germline V gene has CDR1 SEHNR and CDR2 FQNEAQ (reference sequence). J was trimmed by 3 bases and V by 5 bases; bases with no gene match: 15. The CDR3 bases are TGTGCCAGCAGCCCACTTGGGGGTAGCGGGGCCGACTACAATGAGCAGTTCTTC. This encodes CASSPLGGSGADYNEQFF.

This chain connects TRBV27 to TRBJ2-5; 7 nucleotides agree with TRBD1. With 5 bases clipped from V and 0 bases from J, the junction kept 6 bases outside the gene matches. This CDR3 contains 15 residues. CDR1 and CDR2 (germline): MNHEY, SMNVEV (reference sequence). The CDR3 nucleotides are TGTGCCAGCAGTAGAAGGGACAGAAACCAAGAGACCCAGTACTTC. Encoded protein: CASSRRDRNQETQYF.

This clonotype occurred a few times. This chain links TRBV5-8 with TRBJ2-3, with a tentative D call TRBD2 (6 bases). The CDR3 spans 16 residues. V dropped 4 bases and J dropped 1 base, with 16 bases sitting between them. Germline CDR1 and CDR2: SGHTS and YDEGEE. As DNA, the CDR3 is TGTGCCAGCAGCCCCCTTGGCGGGACGGGCACAGATACGCAGTATTTT. It yields the protein CASSPLGGTGTDTQYF.

This clonotype has only a few counts. V gene TRBV20-1 combines with J gene TRBJ1-2; D gene unclear. The germline gives CDR1 DFQATT, CDR2 SNEGSKA (reference sequence). CDR3 size: 15 residues. Trimming removed 0 bases at V and 5 bases at J, with 16 bases between. The CDR3 nucleotides read TGCAGTGCTAGAGATCCCGAAGGGTGGGAATATGGCTACACCTTC. This codes for CSARDPEGWEYGYTF.

This clonotype was detected a few times. This chain joins TRBV4-2 and TRBJ2-2, with 12 bases identical to TRBD2. Germline CDR1 LGHNA, CDR2 YNFKEQ. Trimming took 0 bases from V and 4 from J; bases not matched to a gene: 9. The CDR3 is 19 residues long. CDR3 protein: CASSQEVLAGGPVTGELFF. The DNA of the CDR3 is TGTGCCAGCAGCCAAGAGGTTCTAGCGGGAGGGCCGGTCACCGGGGAGCTGTTTTTT.

The genes are TRBV7-2 and TRBJ1-1; no clear D. This CDR3 spans 17 amino acids. The germline V and J ends were trimmed by 5 bases and 0 bases, with 19 bases remaining between them. Per germline, CDR1 SGHTA and CDR2 FQGNSA. In nucleotides, the CDR3 is TGTGCCAGCAGCCCAGACCGGCCAAAGGTCATGAACACTGAAGCTTTCTTT. As protein: CASSPDRPKVMNTEAFF.

This clonotype was counted between two and nine times. The chain couples TRBV7-9 to TRBJ2-7, with D possibly being TRBD1 (6 bases). Deletions cut 5 bases from V and 1 base from J, with 12 bases between. CDR1 and CDR2 (germline): SEHNR, FQNEAQ (reference sequence). CDR3 length: 14 amino acids. The CDR3 spells CASSHRDLSYEQYF. The CDR3 region has the DNA TGTGCCAGCAGCCACAGGGATTTGTCCTACGAGCAGTACTTC.

This clonotype was seen once. The chain recombines TRBV15 with TRBJ2-7, with D possibly TRBD1 on 7 matching bases. The CDR3 has 14 residues. The V gene's germline CDR1 is LNHNV and CDR2 YYDKDF (reference sequence). The V end was cut by 5 bases, the J end by 3 bases, with 14 bases between. DNA for the CDR3: TGTGCCACCAGCCGAGGCAGGGGGGACTACGAGCAGTACTTC. Its translation: CATSRGRGDYEQYF.

In its sample, this clonotype was seen a few times. The rearrangement links TRBV12-3 or TRBV12-4 to TRBJ2-7, with 7 bases matching TRBD1. Trimming cost V 1 base and J 3 bases; bases outside gene matches: 6. The CDR3 sequence is 15 residues long. In nucleotides, the CDR3 is TGTGCCAGCAGTTTAGGACAGGGCCTACTCTACGAGCAGTACTTC. Its translation is CASSLGQGLLYEQYF.

The chain joins TRBV5-1 to TRBJ1-1; weak D call: TRBD1 (6 bases). The V gene lost 0 bases and the J gene lost 4 bases, with 22 bases spanning the gap. This CDR3 spans 18 amino acids. Germline CDR1 is SGHRS and CDR2 is YFSETQ. CDR3 region: CASSLVRQGSGWATEAFF. Here the CDR3 DNA reads TGCGCCAGCAGCTTGGTGCGTCAGGGGAGCGGCTGGGCCACTGAAGCTTTCTTT. Full variable domain (remainder filled in from reference TRBV5-1 and TRBJ1-1): KAGVTQTPRYLIKTRGQQVTLSCSPISGHRSVSWYQQTPGQGLQFLFEYFSETQRNKGNFPGRFSGRQFSNSRSEMNVSTLELGDSALYLCASSLVRQGSGWATEAFFGQGTRLTVV.

The rearrangement uses TRBV5-5 and TRBJ2-2; D uncertain. This CDR3 is 13 amino acids long. Germline CDR1 SGHKS, CDR2 YYEKEE (reference sequence). The germline V and J ends were trimmed by 7 bases and 1 base, with 8 bases remaining between them. The CDR3 DNA is TGTGCCAGCGAGGTTCAGAACACCGGGGAGCTGTTTTTT. Translated, it gives CASEVQNTGELFF.

This clonotype was detected a few times. The rearrangement joins TRBV11-2 to TRBJ2-2, with TRBD1 matching over 8 bases. The CDR3 is made up of 16 amino acids. Germline loops: CDR1 SGHAT, CDR2 FQNNGV. Trimming removed 5 bases from V and 3 bases from J; junction bases left unmatched: 8. In nucleotides, the CDR3 is TGTGCCAGCAGCCTCGGAACAGGGGGTTACACCGGGGAGCTGTTTTTT. Translated: CASSLGTGGYTGELFF.

The rearrangement links TRBV4-1 to TRBJ2-1; 13 bases are a match to TRBD2. The germline V gene has CDR1 MGHRA and CDR2 YSYEKL. V trimming: 1 base; J trimming: 0 bases; junction bases outside the gene matches: 6. The CDR3 runs to 19 residues. The CDR3 protein is CASSQVGLAGSSSYNEQFF. For the CDR3, the DNA is TGCGCCAGCAGCCAAGTGGGACTAGCGGGATCTAGCTCCTACAATGAGCAGTTCTTC.